A selection of T cell receptor beta chains follows, all from one sample in a study of blood T cell repertoires in COVID-19. Produced via immunoSEQ multiplex PCR; TCRdb's table is partial and in-frame only. The sample lists 250,000 or so clones; around 86% were seen once. Material: peripheral blood. The receptors originated from a man aged 40-50 years with active or convalescent COVID-19. Both conserved end residues are part of each CDR3. Fields, in order: CDR3 DNA, CDR3 protein, D gene, V gene, clone size, J gene. D genes are given only for firm matches. Part of the rows lack a size; the others show once, few, many or a class for expanded clones.

TGTGCCAGCAGTTATAACAGGGGGCGCACCTACGAGCAGTACTTC | CASSYNRGRTYEQYF | TRBD1 | TRBV28 | - | TRBJ2-7
TGTGCCAGCAGCCGACAGATGGGGGGAGAAAAACTGTTTTTT | CASSRQMGGEKLFF | - | TRBV5-6 | - | TRBJ1-4
TGCAGTGCTAGAGATAAATACGAGCAGTACTTC | CSARDKYEQYF | - | TRBV20-1 | - | TRBJ2-7
TGTGCCAGCAGCCATCCCGTGAACACTGAAGCTTTCTTT | CASSHPVNTEAFF | - | TRBV3-1/TRBV3-2 | - | TRBJ1-1
TGTGCCAGCAGCCAACAGGGGCGGAATGCCGGGGAGCTGTTTTTT | CASSQQGRNAGELFF | TRBD1 | TRBV7-3 | - | TRBJ2-2
TGTGCCAGCAGCCTAGGGGGGGCTGGGGCCAACGTCCTGACTTTC | CASSLGGAGANVLTF | - | TRBV3-1/TRBV3-2 | - | TRBJ2-6
TGTGCCAGCAGCAAAGCCCAAACAGGGTCTCACTACGAGCAGTACTTC | CASSKAQTGSHYEQYF | - | TRBV21-1 | - | TRBJ2-7
TGCGCCAGCAGTGAGGGACAGGGGGCGCGGTTTTCGACAGATACGCAGTATTTT | CASSEGQGARFSTDTQYF | TRBD1 | TRBV10-1 | - | TRBJ2-3
TGCGCCAGCAGCTTGGGACTCGCGGGAATCAATGAGCAGTTCTTC | CASSLGLAGINEQFF | - | TRBV5-1 | - | TRBJ2-1
TGTGCCAGCAGCTTACCGGGGGGCACTGAAGCTTTCTTT | CASSLPGGTEAFF | - | TRBV5-6 | - | TRBJ1-1
TGTGCCAGCAGATCGGGACAGGGCGAGACCCAGTACTTC | CASRSGQGETQYF | TRBD1 | TRBV7-9 | - | TRBJ2-5
TGCGCCAGCAGTAGAGGAGGCGGGGGCGGTGTGAGGGAGCTGTTTTTT | CASSRGGGGGVRELFF | - | TRBV4-1 | - | TRBJ2-2
TGTGCCGGGGGGTTCGGGGGAAAACTGTTTTTT | CAGGFGGKLFF | - | TRBV2 | - | TRBJ1-4
TGTGCCAGCAGCTTCGGCGACAGGGAGAATGAAGCTTTCTTT | CASSFGDRENEAFF | TRBD1 | TRBV5-6 | - | TRBJ1-1
TGCAGTGCTAGAGACAGCTATGGCTACACCTTC | CSARDSYGYTF | - | TRBV20-1 | - | TRBJ1-2
TGTGCCAGCAGCTTGGGAGGGAGCTATGGCTACACCTTC | CASSLGGSYGYTF | - | TRBV5-4 | - | TRBJ1-2
TGCGCCAGCAGCCAAACAAATTTTTCACCCCTCCACTTT | CASSQTNFSPLHF | - | TRBV4-1 | - | TRBJ1-6
TGTGCCAGCAGCCAAGTACACTCTGGAAACACCATATATTTT | CASSQVHSGNTIYF | - | TRBV3-1/TRBV3-2 | - | TRBJ1-3
TGCGCCAGCAGCTCCCGACAGATGAACACTGAAGCTTTCTTT | CASSSRQMNTEAFF | - | TRBV5-1 | - | TRBJ1-1
TGTGCCAGCAGTTACGGGACAGGCGAGCAGTACTTC | CASSYGTGEQYF | TRBD1 | TRBV6-5 | - | TRBJ2-7
TGTGCCAGCAGCCCTAGGAGGACTAGCGGGAGGGCCGGAGATACGCAGTATTTT | CASSPRRTSGRAGDTQYF | TRBD2 | TRBV11-3 | - | TRBJ2-3
TGTGCCAGCAGGGGGGCGGGGACAGATGAAAAACTGTTTTTT | CASRGAGTDEKLFF | TRBD1 | TRBV28 | - | TRBJ1-4
TGTGCCAGCAGCGTTGGCGGGACAGATTACGAGCAGTACTTC | CASSVGGTDYEQYF | - | TRBV9 | - | TRBJ2-7
TGTGCCAGTAGTGAACAGGCTAGCAATCAGCCCCAGCATTTT | CASSEQASNQPQHF | - | TRBV19 | - | TRBJ1-5
TGTGCCAGCAGTGCCGGACAGGACTATGGCTACACCTTC | CASSAGQDYGYTF | TRBD1 | TRBV2 | - | TRBJ1-2
TGTGCCAGCAGCCCCGGACAGGGCTACAATGAGCAGTTCTTC | CASSPGQGYNEQFF | TRBD1 | TRBV5-6 | few | TRBJ2-1
TGTGCCAGCAGCCCAGGTGGGGGCAATGAAAAACTGTTTTTT | CASSPGGGNEKLFF | - | TRBV9 | few | TRBJ1-4
TGTGCCATCAGTGGCCAGGGGCCTGAAGCTTTCTTT | CAISGQGPEAFF | - | TRBV10-3 | - | TRBJ1-1
TGTGCTAGTGGTTTGTTGGCGGCCAGAGGTGGCTACACCTTC | CASGLLAARGGYTF | - | TRBV12-5 | - | TRBJ1-2
TGTGCCAGCAGTCCCGGGACAGGGTCGGCGTGGGTTTATGAGCAGTTCTTC | CASSPGTGSAWVYEQFF | TRBD1 | TRBV6-6 | - | TRBJ2-1
TGTGCCAGCAGCGTTACTAGCGGGGGCTACGAGCAGTACTTC | CASSVTSGGYEQYF | TRBD2 | TRBV9 | - | TRBJ2-7
TGTGCCATCAGTGGCCGATCCTCCAGCGGGCAGTACTTC | CAISGRSSSGQYF | - | TRBV10-3 | once | TRBJ2-7
TGTGCCAGCAGTCCCTTACAGGGGAATAGTGAAGCTTTCTTT | CASSPLQGNSEAFF | TRBD1 | TRBV6-6 | - | TRBJ1-1
TGTGCCAGCAGTTTAGACGCAGGCTACGAGCAGTACTTC | CASSLDAGYEQYF | - | TRBV27 | - | TRBJ2-7
TGTGCCAGCAGCCAACCGGGGGGACGGGAGACCCAGTACTTC | CASSQPGGRETQYF | TRBD2 | TRBV5-4 | - | TRBJ2-5
TGCGCCAGCCGACCTTTCGACAGGGGGATCACTGAAGCTTTCTTT | CASRPFDRGITEAFF | TRBD1 | TRBV5-1 | - | TRBJ1-1
TGTGCCAGCAGCTCGACCGCTACGGAGGATACGCAGTATTTT | CASSSTATEDTQYF | - | TRBV5-4 | - | TRBJ2-3
TGTGCCAGCAGCCAAGAGGGGGGTGCTGGGGCCAACGTCCTGACTTTC | CASSQEGGAGANVLTF | - | TRBV3-1/TRBV3-2 | - | TRBJ2-6
TGTGCCAGCAGCCCCCAACTAGCGGCTCATTACAATGAGCAGTTCTTC | CASSPQLAAHYNEQFF | TRBD2 | TRBV9 | - | TRBJ2-1
TGTGCCAGCAGGGGGGATGGGACAGGACGTGAAAAACTGTTTTTT | CASRGDGTGREKLFF | TRBD1 | TRBV2 | - | TRBJ1-4
TGTGCCAGCACCTTACAGGGACGTACTGAAGCTTTCTTT | CASTLQGRTEAFF | - | TRBV12-3/TRBV12-4 | - | TRBJ1-1
TGTGCTAGTGTCTTAAAGCCGGGGGGGTCCTACAATGAGCAGTTCTTC | CASVLKPGGSYNEQFF | TRBD2 | TRBV12-5 | few | TRBJ2-1
TGTGCCAGCAGTCTCCGGGACAGGGGGGACCAGCCCCAGCATTTT | CASSLRDRGDQPQHF | TRBD1 | TRBV28 | - | TRBJ1-5
TGTGCCAGCAGTTACCCACGGACTAGCGGCCAAGAGACCCAGTACTTC | CASSYPRTSGQETQYF | TRBD2 | TRBV6-5 | once | TRBJ2-5
TGCGCCAGCAGCTCCCGAAGTAGGGCCTTGACTATCTACGAGCAGTACTTC | CASSSRSRALTIYEQYF | - | TRBV4-1 | - | TRBJ2-7
TGTGCCAGCAGTCGTTCGAAATTCACTAGCGGGAGGAGGATCTTC | CASSRSKFTSGRRIF | TRBD2 | TRBV28 | - | TRBJ2-1
TGTGCCAGCAGCTCGGCCCCCGAGGCTAGCGGGAGGGGGAATGAGCAGTTCTTC | CASSSAPEASGRGNEQFF | TRBD2 | TRBV5-4 | - | TRBJ2-1
TGTGCCAGCAGCAGAATAGCGGGGGGGCGACGGACGCAGTATTTT | CASSRIAGGRRTQYF | TRBD2 | TRBV5-6 | - | TRBJ2-3
TGTGCCAGCAGGGGACTCTATGACGGAGGGAACACTGAAGCTTTCTTT | CASRGLYDGGNTEAFF | - | TRBV28 | once | TRBJ1-1
TGTGCCAGCAGTTACTCGATAGGCCCGGGTGAAAAACTGTTTTTT | CASSYSIGPGEKLFF | - | TRBV6-5 | - | TRBJ1-4
TGTGCCACTACTACAGCGGTGGGCGCATACGAGCAGTACTTC | CATTTAVGAYEQYF | - | TRBV19 | once | TRBJ2-7
TGTGCCAGCAGCTCCGGGGCACGGACAGCGAGCTACACCTTC | CASSSGARTASYTF | - | TRBV5-4 | - | TRBJ1-2
TGTGCCAGCAGCTCCTCAAGCGGGGGAGAGCAGTACTTC | CASSSSSGGEQYF | TRBD2 | TRBV7-2 | - | TRBJ2-7
TGTGCCAGCTCACCAGATCTAGGGAGTGAGCAGTTCTTC | CASSPDLGSEQFF | - | TRBV18 | - | TRBJ2-1
TGTGCCACCAAACGGGGGAGCACAGATACGCAGTATTTT | CATKRGSTDTQYF | - | TRBV19 | once | TRBJ2-3
TGTGCCAGCAGGCAGGGGACAGGTTCAACCATATATTTT | CASRQGTGSTIYF | TRBD1 | TRBV2 | - | TRBJ1-3
TGTGCCATTCCTTTGAGTACGGAGGGACCCACCGGGGAGCTGTTTTTT | CAIPLSTEGPTGELFF | - | TRBV10-3 | - | TRBJ2-2
TGTGCTAGTGGTTTGGGACTAGCGGGAGACGAGACCCAGTACTTC | CASGLGLAGDETQYF | TRBD2 | TRBV12-5 | - | TRBJ2-5
TGTGCCAGCTCGCGCGTACAGGGGGCGAATTCACCCCTCCACTTT | CASSRVQGANSPLHF | TRBD1 | TRBV18 | - | TRBJ1-6